This TCR beta chain was profiled in a study of OX40 agonist ivuxolimab in advanced cancers. Trimming removed 6 bases from V and 2 bases from J; junction bases left unmatched: 11. The CDR3 has 16 amino acids. Germline CDR1 and CDR2: MGHRA and YSYEKL. Method: immunoSEQ multiplex PCR; TCRdb's copy keeps in-frame clones and lacks some. Here the sample spans some 59,000 clones, 75% to 90% being singletons. The material sequenced was CD4+ or CD8+ T cells sorted from blood, taken in a trial of the OX40 agonist ivuxolimab. This clonotype was sampled from an adult with an advanced solid tumor such as melanoma, head and neck, liver or kidney cancer. The J gene is TRBJ2-7, the V gene TRBV4-1; 9 bases line up with TRBD1. The CDR3 sequence: CASRDVGTGRPYEQYF. The CDR3 bases are TGCGCCAGCAGGGATGTCGGGACAGGGCGACCCTACGAGCAGTACTTC.